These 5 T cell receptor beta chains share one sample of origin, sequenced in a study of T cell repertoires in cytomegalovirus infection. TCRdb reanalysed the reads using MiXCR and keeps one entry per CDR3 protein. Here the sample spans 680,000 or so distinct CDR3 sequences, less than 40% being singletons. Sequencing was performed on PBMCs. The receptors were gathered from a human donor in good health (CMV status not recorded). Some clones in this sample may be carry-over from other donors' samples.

CDR3 protein: CASQGLKQGDGNTIYF. The CDR3 DNA follows: TGTGCCAGTCAAGGGCTAAAACAGGGAGATGGAAACACCATATATTTT. The gene calls are TRBV25-1 and TRBJ1-3; tentative D call: TRBD1 (6 bases). V was pared by 9 bases and J by 3 bases, with 21 bases between. Germline V gene sequence: CDR1 MGHDK, CDR2 SYGVNS. This CDR3 region has 16 residues.

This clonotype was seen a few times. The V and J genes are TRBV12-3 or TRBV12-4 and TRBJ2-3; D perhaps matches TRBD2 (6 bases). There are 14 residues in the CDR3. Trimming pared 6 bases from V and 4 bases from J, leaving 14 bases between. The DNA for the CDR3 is TGTGCCAGCAGCCGGGACCCGGGGGCAGATACGCAGTATTTT. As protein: CASSRDPGADTQYF.

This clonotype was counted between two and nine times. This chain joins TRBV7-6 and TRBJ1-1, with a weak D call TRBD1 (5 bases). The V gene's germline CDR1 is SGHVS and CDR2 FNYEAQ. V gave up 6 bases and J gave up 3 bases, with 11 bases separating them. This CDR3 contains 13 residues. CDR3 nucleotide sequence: TGTGCCAGCAGGCTCGGGACGGACACTGAAGCTTTCTTT. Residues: CASRLGTDTEAFF.

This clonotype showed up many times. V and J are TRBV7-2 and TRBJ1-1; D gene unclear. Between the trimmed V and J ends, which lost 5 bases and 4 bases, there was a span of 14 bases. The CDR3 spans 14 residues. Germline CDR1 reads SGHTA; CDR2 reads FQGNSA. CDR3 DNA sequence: TGTGCCAGCAGCAAAAATATGAAAGGCACTGAAGCTTTCTTT. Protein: CASSKNMKGTEAFF.

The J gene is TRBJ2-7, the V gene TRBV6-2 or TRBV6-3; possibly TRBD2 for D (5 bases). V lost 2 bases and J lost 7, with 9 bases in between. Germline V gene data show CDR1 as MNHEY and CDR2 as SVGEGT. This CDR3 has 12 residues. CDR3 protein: CASSYGRGEQYF. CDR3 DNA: TGTGCCAGCAGTTACGGTCGGGGAGAGCAGTACTTC.